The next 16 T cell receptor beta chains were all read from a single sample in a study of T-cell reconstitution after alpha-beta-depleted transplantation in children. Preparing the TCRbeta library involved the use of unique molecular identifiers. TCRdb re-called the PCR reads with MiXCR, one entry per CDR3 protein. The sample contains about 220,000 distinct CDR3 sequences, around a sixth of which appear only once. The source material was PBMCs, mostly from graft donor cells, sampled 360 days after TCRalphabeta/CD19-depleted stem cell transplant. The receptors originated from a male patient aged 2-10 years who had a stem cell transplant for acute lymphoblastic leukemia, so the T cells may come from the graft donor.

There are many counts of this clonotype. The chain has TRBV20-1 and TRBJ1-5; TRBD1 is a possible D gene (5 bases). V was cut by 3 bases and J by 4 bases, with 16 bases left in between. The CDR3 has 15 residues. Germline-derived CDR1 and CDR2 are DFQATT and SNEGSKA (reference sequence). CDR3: CSASTWQGGNQPQHF. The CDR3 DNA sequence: TGCAGTGCTAGTACTTGGCAGGGAGGTAATCAGCCCCAGCATTTT.

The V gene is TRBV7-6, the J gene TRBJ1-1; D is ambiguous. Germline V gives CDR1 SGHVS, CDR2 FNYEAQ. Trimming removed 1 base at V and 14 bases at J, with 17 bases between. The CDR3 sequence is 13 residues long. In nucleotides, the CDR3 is TGTGCCAGCAGCTTAGTTCTGGGGATTCTTCCCTTCTTT. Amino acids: CASSLVLGILPFF. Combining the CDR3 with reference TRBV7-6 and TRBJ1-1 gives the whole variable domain GAGVSQSPRYKVTKRGQDVALRCDPISGHVSLYWYRQALGQGPEFLTYFNYEAQQDKSGLPNDRFSAERPEGSISTLTIQRTEQRDSAMYRCASSLVLGILPFFGQGTRLTVV.

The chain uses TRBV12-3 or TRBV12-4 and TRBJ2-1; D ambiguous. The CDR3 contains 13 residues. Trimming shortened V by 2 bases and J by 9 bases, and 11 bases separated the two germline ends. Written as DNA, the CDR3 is TGTGCCAGCAGTTTATCCCCCTTTCGTGAGCAGTTCTTC. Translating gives CASSLSPFREQFF.

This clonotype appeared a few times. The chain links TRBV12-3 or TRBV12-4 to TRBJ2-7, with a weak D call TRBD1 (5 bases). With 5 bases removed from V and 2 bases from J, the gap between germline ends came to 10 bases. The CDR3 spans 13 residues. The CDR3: CASSPRVTYEQYF. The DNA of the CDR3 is TGTGCCAGCAGTCCCAGGGTCACCTACGAGCAGTACTTC.

The DNA for the CDR3 is TGTGCCAGCACCTTCGATAGCAATCAGCCCCAGCATTTT. It codes for CASTFDSNQPQHF. V is TRBV14 and J is TRBJ1-5, with D uncertain. Trimming removed 7 bases from V and 0 bases from J, with 7 bases in between. The CDR3 extends over 13 amino acids. The V gene's germline CDR1 is SGHDN and CDR2 FVKESK.

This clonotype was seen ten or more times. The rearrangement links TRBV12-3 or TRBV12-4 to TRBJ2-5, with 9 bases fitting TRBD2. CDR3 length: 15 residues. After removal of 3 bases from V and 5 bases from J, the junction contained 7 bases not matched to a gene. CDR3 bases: TGTGCCAGCAGTTTGCAGACTAGCGGCGGCGAGACCCAGTACTTC. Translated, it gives CASSLQTSGGETQYF.

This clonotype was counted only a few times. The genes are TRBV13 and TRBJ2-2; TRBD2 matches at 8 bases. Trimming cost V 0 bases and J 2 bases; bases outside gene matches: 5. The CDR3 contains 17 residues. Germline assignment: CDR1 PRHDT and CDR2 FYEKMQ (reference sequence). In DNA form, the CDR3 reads TGTGCCAGCAGCTTAGGCTCGCGGGGGGATAACACCGGGGAGCTGTTTTTT. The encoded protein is CASSLGSRGDNTGELFF.

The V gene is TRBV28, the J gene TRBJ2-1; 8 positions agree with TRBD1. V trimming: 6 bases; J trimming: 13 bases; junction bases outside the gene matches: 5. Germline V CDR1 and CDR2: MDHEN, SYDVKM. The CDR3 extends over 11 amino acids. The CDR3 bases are TGTGCCAGCAGCATTGGACAGGGCCAGTTCTTC. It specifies CASSIGQGQFF.

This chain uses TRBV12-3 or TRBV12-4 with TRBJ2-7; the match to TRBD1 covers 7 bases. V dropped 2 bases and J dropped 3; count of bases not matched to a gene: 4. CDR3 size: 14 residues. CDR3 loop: CASSLYGTDYEQYF. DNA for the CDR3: TGTGCCAGCAGTTTATACGGGACAGACTACGAGCAGTACTTC.

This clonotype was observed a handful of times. CDR3 nucleotides: TGTGCCGGAACGTGGGGCGAAAACACTGAAGCTTTCTTT. Translation: CAGTWGENTEAFF. This chain links TRBV7-9 with TRBJ1-1, with D perhaps TRBD1 (5 bases). This CDR3 contains 13 residues. V dropped 11 bases and J dropped 2 bases, with 15 bases sitting between them. Germline V gene sequence: CDR1 SEHNR, CDR2 FQNEAQ (reference sequence).

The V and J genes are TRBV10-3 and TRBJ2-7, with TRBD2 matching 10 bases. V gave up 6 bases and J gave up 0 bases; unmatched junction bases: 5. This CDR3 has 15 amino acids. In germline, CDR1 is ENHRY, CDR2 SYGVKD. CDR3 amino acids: CAISATSGISYEQYF. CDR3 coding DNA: TGTGCCATCAGCGCCACTAGCGGGATCTCCTACGAGCAGTACTTC.

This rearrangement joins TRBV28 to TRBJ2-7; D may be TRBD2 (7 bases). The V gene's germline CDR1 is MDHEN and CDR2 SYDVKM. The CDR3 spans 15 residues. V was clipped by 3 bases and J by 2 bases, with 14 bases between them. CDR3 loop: CASSFGGLPTYEQYF. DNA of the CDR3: TGTGCCAGCAGTTTCGGGGGGCTCCCGACCTACGAGCAGTACTTC.

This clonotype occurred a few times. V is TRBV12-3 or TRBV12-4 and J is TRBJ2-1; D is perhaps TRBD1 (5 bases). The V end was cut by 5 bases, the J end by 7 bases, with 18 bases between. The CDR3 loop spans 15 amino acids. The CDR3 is CASSVIAPRGNEQFF. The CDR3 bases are TGTGCCAGCAGTGTCATAGCTCCAAGGGGTAATGAGCAGTTCTTC.

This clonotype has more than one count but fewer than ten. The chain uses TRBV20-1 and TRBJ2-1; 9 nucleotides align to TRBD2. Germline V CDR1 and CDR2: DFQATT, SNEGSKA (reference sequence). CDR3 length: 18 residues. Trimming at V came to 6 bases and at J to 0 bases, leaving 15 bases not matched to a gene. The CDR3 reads CSAPSGGGAISSYNEQFF. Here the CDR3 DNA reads TGCAGTGCCCCGTCTGGCGGGGGGGCTATCTCCTCCTACAATGAGCAGTTCTTC.

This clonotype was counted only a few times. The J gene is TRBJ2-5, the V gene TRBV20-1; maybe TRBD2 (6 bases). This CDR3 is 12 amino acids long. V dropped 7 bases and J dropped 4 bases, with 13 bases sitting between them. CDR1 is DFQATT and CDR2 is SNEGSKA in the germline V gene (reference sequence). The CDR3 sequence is CSVGGAGETQYF. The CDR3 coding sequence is TGCAGTGTCGGAGGGGCGGGAGAGACCCAGTACTTC.

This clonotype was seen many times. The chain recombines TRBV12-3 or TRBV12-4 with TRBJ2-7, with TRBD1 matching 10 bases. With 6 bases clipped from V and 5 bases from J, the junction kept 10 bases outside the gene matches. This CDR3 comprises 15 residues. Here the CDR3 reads CASSPFGTGVNEQYF. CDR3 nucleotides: TGTGCCAGCAGCCCCTTCGGGACAGGGGTCAACGAGCAGTACTTC.